The present T cell receptor (beta chain) was sequenced within a study of blood T cell repertoires in COVID-19. As for the study in general: The study drew acute and convalescent COVID-19 samples from the United States, Italy and Spain. T cells, B-cell-depleted T cells, or PBMCs provided the cDNA or gDNA that served as material.

Germline CDR1 reads LGHDT; CDR2 reads YNNKEL (reference sequence). V was pared by 3 bases and J by 5 bases, with 14 bases between. The length of the CDR3 is 14 residues. Per the study methods: Cell counts per sample came from amplifying reference gene primers. Sequenced by immunoSEQ multiplex PCR; TCRdb stores in-frame clones only, minus some. V and J calls and clone size follow that table, whereas D and trimming were derived from the DNA. The data contain about 86,000 clones, 65% to 85% of them seen just once; the ten biggest clones take up 25% to 40%. The sample taken for sequencing was peripheral blood. The origin of this receptor is a woman older than 75 with active or convalescent COVID-19. The chain is built from TRBV3-1 (or the pseudogene TRBV3-2) and TRBJ2-7; D possibly corresponds to TRBD1 (5 bases). The CDR3 loop is CASSQSSTGNEQYF. CDR3 nucleotide sequence: TGTGCCAGCAGCCAGTCATCCACAGGAAACGAGCAGTACTTC.